This T cell receptor (beta chain) comes out of a study of a mutant IDH1 vaccine in newly diagnosed glioma. This clone has more than one count but fewer than ten. Its antigen is still unknown. Produced via immunoSEQ multiplex PCR; TCRdb's table is partial and in-frame only. The sample has about 50,000 clones; 76% are singletons. The time point was: week 35, safety follow-up. One vaccine dose held 300 ug of mutant IDH1 20-mer peptide and came with topical imiquimod. The clonotype originates from a man in his forties with glioma. The sample consisted of PBMCs, taken from a glioma patient whose treatment included an IDH1 peptide vaccine.

The DNA of the CDR3 is TGTGCCAGCAGCTGGAACCAGGGTTATGGAAACACCATATATTTT. This translates into CASSWNQGYGNTIYF. J is TRBJ1-3 and V is TRBV6-1, with D perhaps TRBD1 (5 bases). This CDR3 has 15 amino acids. Trimming left V 6 bases short and J 3 bases short, with 15 bases between. Germline V gives CDR1 MNHNS, CDR2 SASEGT.